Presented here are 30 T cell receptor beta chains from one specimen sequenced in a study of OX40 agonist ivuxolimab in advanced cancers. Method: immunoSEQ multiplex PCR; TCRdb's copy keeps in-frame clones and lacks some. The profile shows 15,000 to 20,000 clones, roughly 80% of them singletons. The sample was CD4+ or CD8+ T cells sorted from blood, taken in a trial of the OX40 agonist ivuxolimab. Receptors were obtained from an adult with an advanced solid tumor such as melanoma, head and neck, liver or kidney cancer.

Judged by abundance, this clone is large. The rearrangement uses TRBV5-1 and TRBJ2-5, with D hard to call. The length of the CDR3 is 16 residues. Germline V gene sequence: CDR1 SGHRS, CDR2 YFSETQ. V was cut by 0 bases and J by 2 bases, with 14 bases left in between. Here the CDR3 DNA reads TGCGCCAGCAGCTTGGATTCTGAAGGCCCGCAAGAGACCCAGTACTTC. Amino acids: CASSLDSEGPQETQYF.

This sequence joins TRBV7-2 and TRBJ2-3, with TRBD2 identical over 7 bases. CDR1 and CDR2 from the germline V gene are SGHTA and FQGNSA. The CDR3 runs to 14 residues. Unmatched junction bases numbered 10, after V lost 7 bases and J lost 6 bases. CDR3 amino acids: CASIGELASDTQYF. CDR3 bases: TGTGCCAGCATTGGTGAACTAGCGAGCGATACGCAGTATTTT.

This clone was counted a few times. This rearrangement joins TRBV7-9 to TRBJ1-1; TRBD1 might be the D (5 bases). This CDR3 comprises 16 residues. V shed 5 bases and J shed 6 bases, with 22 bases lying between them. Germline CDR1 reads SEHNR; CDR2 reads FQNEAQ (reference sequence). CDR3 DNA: TGTGCCAGCAGCGACAGCGCAGGGTCCCTGAGGGCTGAAGCTTTCTTT. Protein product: CASSDSAGSLRAEAFF.

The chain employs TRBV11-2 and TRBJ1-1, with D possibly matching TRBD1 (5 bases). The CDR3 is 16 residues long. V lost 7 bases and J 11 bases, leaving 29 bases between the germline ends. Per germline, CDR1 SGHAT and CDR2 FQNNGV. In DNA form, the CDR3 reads TGTGCCAGCATCACTACCCCCAGGGCCGGTATAGCGGGGGCTTTCTTT. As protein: CASITTPRAGIAGAFF. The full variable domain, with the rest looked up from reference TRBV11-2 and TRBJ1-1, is EAGVAQSPRYKIIEKRQSVAFWCNPISGHATLYWYQQILGQGPKLLIQFQNNGVVDDSQLPKDRFSAERLKGVDSTLKIQPAKLEDSAVYLCASITTPRAGIAGAFFGQGTRLTVV.

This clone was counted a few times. CDR3 residues: CATSSSKPFQETQYF. In DNA, the CDR3 is TGTGCCACCAGCAGTTCAAAGCCTTTCCAAGAGACCCAGTACTTC. The chain combines TRBV15 with TRBJ2-5, with D uncertain. The V and J ends lost 3 bases and 1 base respectively, with 12 bases between them. The CDR3 has 15 amino acids. Germline CDR1 LNHNV, CDR2 YYDKDF (reference sequence).

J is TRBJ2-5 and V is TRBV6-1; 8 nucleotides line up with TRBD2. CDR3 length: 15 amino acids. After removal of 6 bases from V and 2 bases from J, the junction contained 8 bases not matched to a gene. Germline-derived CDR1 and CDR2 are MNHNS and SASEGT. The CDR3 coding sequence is TGTGCCAGCAGCACGGTCGGGGGGGGGCAAGAGACCCAGTACTTC. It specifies CASSTVGGGQETQYF.

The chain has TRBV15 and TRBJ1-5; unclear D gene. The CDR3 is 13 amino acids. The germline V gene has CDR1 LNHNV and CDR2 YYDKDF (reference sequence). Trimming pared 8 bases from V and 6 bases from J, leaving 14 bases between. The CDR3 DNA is TGTGCCACCGGAGGGAACCTGGGTCAGCCCCAGCATTTT. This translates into CATGGNLGQPQHF.

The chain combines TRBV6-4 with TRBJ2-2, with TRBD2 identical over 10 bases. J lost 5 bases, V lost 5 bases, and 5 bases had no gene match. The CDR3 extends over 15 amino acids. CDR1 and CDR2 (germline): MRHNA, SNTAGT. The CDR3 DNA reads TGTGCCAGCAGTTTAGCGGGAGGTTCTACCGGGGAGCTGTTTTTT. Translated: CASSLAGGSTGELFF.

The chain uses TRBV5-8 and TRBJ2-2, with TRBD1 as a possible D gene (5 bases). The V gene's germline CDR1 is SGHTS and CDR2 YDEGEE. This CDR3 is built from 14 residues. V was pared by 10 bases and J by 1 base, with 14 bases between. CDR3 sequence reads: CAAREFRNTGELFF. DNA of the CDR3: TGTGCCGCCAGGGAATTCCGGAACACCGGGGAGCTGTTTTTT.

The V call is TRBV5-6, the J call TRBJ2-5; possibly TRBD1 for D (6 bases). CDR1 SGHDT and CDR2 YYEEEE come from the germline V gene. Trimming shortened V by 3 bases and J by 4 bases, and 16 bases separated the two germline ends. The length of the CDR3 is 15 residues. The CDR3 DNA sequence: TGTGCCAGCAGCTCCCAGGGGACCCCCGTAGAGACCCAGTACTTC. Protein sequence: CASSSQGTPVETQYF.

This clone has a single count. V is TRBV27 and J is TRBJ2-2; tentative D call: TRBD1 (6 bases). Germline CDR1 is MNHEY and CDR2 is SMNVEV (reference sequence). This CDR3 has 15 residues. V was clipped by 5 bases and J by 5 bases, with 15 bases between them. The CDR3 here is CASSHPDRPTGELFF. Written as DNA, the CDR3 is TGTGCCAGCAGTCACCCGGACAGACCGACCGGGGAGCTGTTTTTT.

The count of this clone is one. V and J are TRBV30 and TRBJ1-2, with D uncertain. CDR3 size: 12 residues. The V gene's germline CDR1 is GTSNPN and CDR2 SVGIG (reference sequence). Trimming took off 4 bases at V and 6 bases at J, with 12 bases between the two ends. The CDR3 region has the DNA TGTGCCTGGATGGTGAGGACGGATGGCTACACCTTC. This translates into CAWMVRTDGYTF.

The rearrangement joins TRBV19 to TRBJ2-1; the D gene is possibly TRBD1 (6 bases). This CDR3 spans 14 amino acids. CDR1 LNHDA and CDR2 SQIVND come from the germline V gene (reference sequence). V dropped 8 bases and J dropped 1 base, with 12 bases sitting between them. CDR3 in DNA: TGTGCCAGTCGCCTACAGGGATCCTACAATGAGCAGTTCTTC. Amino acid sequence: CASRLQGSYNEQFF. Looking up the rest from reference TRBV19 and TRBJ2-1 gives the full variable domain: DGGITQSPKYLFRKEGQNVTLSCEQNLNHDAMYWYRQDPGQGLRLIYYSQIVNDFQKGDIAEGYSVSREKKESFPLTVTSAQKNPTAFYLCASRLQGSYNEQFFGPGTRLTVL.

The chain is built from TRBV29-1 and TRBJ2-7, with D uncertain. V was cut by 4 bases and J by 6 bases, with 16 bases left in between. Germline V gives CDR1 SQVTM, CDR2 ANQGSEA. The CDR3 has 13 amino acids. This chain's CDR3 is CSVVPGAVAEQYF. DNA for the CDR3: TGCAGCGTTGTTCCGGGCGCGGTGGCCGAGCAGTACTTC.

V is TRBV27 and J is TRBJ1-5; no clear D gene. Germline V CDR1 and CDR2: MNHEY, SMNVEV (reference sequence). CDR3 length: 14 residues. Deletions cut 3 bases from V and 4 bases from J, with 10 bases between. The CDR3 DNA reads TGTGCCAGCAGTTTTGGTATGAAAAATCAGCCCCAGCATTTT. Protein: CASSFGMKNQPQHF.

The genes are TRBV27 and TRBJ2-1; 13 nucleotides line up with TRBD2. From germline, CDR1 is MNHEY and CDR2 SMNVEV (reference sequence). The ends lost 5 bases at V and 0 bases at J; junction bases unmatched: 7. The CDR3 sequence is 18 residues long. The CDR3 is CASSRTSGRVGSYNEQFF. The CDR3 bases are TGTGCCAGCAGTCGGACTAGCGGGAGAGTTGGCTCCTACAATGAGCAGTTCTTC.

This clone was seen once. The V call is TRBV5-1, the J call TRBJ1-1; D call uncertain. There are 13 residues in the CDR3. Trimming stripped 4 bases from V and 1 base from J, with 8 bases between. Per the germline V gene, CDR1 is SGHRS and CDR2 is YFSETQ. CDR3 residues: CASSALRNTEAFF. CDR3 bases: TGCGCCAGCAGCGCACTCAGGAACACTGAAGCTTTCTTT.

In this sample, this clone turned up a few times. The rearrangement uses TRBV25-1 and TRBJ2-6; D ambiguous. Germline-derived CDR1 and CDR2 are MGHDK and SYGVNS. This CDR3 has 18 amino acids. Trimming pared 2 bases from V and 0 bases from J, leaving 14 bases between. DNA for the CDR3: TGTGCCAGCAGTGAAATGGAGACAAGACCCTCTGGGGCCAACGTCCTGACTTTC. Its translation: CASSEMETRPSGANVLTF.

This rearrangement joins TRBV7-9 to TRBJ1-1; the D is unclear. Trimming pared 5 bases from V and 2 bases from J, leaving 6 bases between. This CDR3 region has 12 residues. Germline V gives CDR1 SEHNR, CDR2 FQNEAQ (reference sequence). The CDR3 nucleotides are TGTGCCAGCAGCCCAGACAACACTGAAGCTTTCTTT. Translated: CASSPDNTEAFF.

CDR3 DNA sequence: TGTGCCAGCAGCCCCGTCCTCAACACTGAAGCTTTCTTT. It encodes CASSPVLNTEAFF. The rearrangement uses TRBV7-9 and TRBJ1-1; D call uncertain. The CDR3 is made up of 13 amino acids. Trimming pared 5 bases from V and 2 bases from J, leaving 9 bases between. The germline V gene has CDR1 SEHNR and CDR2 FQNEAQ (reference sequence).

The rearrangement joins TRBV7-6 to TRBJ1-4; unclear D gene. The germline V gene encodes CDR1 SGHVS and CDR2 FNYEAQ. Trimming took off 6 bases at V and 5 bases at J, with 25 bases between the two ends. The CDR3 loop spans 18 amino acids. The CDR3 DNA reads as TGTGCCAGCAGTGAAGCTAGTGGTCTCCCAGTCGACAATGAAAAACTGTTTTTT. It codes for CASSEASGLPVDNEKLFF. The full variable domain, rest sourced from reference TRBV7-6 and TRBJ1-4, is GAGVSQSPRYKVTKRGQDVALRCDPISGHVSLYWYRQALGQGPEFLTYFNYEAQQDKSGLPNDRFSAERPEGSISTLTIQRTEQRDSAMYRCASSEASGLPVDNEKLFFGSGTQLSVL.

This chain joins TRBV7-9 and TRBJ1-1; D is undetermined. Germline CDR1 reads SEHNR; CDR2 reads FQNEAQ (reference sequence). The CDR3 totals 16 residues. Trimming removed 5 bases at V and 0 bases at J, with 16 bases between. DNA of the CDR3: TGTGCCAGCAGCCACCCAGGTGTAGTTTTGAACACTGAAGCTTTCTTT. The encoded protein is CASSHPGVVLNTEAFF.

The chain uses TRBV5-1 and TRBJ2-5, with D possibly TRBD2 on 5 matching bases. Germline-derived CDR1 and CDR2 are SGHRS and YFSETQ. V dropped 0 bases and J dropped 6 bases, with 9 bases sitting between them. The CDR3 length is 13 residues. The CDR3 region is CASSLGPGKTQYF. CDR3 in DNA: TGCGCCAGCAGCTTGGGACCCGGGAAGACCCAGTACTTC.

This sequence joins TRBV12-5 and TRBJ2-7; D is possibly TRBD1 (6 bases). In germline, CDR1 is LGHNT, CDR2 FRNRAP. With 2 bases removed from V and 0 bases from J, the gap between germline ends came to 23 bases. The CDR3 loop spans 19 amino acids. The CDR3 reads CASGLPVRGCETSSYEQYF. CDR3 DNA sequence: TGTGCTAGTGGTTTGCCGGTCAGGGGCTGCGAAACTTCCTCCTACGAGCAGTACTTC. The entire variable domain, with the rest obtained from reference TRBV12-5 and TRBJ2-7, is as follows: DARVTQTPRHKVTEMGQEVTMRCQPILGHNTVFWYRQTMMQGLELLAYFRNRAPLDDSGMPKDRFSAEMPDATLATLKIQPSEPRDSAVYFCASGLPVRGCETSSYEQYFGPGTRLTVT.

The CDR3, as DNA: TGTGCCAGCGGGCTAGCGGGGTCTGGGGCCAACGTCCTGACTTTC. It yields the protein CASGLAGSGANVLTF. The chain carries TRBV6-1 and TRBJ2-6, with 9 bases aligning to TRBD2. Germline V gene sequence: CDR1 MNHNS, CDR2 SASEGT. CDR3 size: 15 residues. J was trimmed by 1 base and V by 8 bases; bases with no gene match: 3.

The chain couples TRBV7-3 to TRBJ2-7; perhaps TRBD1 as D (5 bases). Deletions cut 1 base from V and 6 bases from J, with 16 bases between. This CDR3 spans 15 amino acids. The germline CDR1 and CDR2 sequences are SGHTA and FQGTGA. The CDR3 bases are TGTGCCAGCAGCTTAAGTGGTGGGGCGTTAGGCGAGCAGTACTTC. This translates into CASSLSGGALGEQYF. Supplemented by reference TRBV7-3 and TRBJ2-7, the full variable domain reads GAGVSQTPSNKVTEKGKYVELRCDPISGHTALYWYRQSLGQGPEFLIYFQGTGAADDSGLPNDRFFAVRPEGSVSTLKIQRTERGDSAVYLCASSLSGGALGEQYFGPGTRLTVT.

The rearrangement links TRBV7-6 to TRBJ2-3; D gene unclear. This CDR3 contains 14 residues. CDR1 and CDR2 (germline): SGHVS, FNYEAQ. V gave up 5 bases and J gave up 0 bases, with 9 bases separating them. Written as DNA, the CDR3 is TGTGCCAGCAGCCCGGACCGTAGCACAGATACGCAGTATTTT. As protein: CASSPDRSTDTQYF.

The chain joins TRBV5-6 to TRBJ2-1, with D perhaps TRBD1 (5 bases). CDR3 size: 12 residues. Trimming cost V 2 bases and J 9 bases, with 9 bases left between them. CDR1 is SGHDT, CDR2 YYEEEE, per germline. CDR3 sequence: CASSFTGPEQFF. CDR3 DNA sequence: TGTGCCAGCAGCTTCACAGGTCCTGAGCAGTTCTTC.

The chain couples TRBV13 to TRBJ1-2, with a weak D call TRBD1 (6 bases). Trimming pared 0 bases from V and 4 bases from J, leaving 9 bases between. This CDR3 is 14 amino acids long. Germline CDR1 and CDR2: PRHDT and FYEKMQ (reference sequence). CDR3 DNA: TGTGCCAGCAGCTTAGGACAGGGAGGCTATGGCTACACCTTC. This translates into CASSLGQGGYGYTF.

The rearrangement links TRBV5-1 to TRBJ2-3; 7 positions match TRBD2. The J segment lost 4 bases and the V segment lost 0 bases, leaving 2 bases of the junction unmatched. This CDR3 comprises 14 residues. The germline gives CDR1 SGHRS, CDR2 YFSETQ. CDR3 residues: CASSLGEGPDTQYF. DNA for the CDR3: TGCGCCAGCAGCTTGGGGGAGGGTCCAGATACGCAGTATTTT.